This passage covers 30 T cell receptor beta chains from one sample sequenced in a study of T-cell reconstitution after alpha-beta-depleted transplantation in children. Study results and limitations: Most T-cell counts and diversity one year after the transplant came from T cells that were newly produced.

Construction of the TCRbeta library involved unique molecular identifiers. TCRdb itself ran the PCR reads through MiXCR, one entry per CDR3 protein. Of a few hundred thousand distinct CDR3 sequences detected, roughly 7.8% appear once; the ten largest clones hold 9.1%. The antigens these receptors bind are not known. The sequences come from peripheral blood, collected 360 days after TCRalphabeta/CD19-depleted stem cell transplant. The receptors were sampled from a female patient aged 2-9 years who had a stem cell transplant for Fanconi anemia, so the T cells may come from the graft donor.

This clonotype was detected ten times or more. V and J are TRBV2 and TRBJ2-7; D remains unclear. V lost 6 bases, J lost 3 bases, and 6 bases lay in between. Germline V gene sequence: CDR1 SNHLY, CDR2 FYNNEI. The CDR3 runs 11 residues. Here the CDR3 reads CASRIDYEQYF. CDR3 in DNA: TGTGCCAGCAGGATAGACTACGAGCAGTACTTC. The variable domain in full, completed from reference TRBV2 and TRBJ2-7, reads EPEVTQTPSHQVTQMGQEVILRCVPISNHLYFYWYRQILGQKVEFLVSFYNNEISEKSEIFDDQFSVERPDGSNFTLKIRSTKLEDSAMYFCASRIDYEQYFGPGTRLTVT.

A few counts support this clonotype. V usage is TRBV2 and J usage is TRBJ2-4; the match to TRBD2 covers 7 bases. The CDR3 has 15 residues. Trimming took 6 bases from V and 0 from J; bases not matched to a gene: 5. Germline assignment: CDR1 SNHLY and CDR2 FYNNEI. The CDR3 reads CASRQPGGAKNIQYF. DNA of the CDR3: TGTGCCAGCAGACAACCGGGAGGAGCCAAAAACATTCAGTACTTC.

The chain combines TRBV30 with TRBJ2-1; D possibly corresponds to TRBD1 (6 bases). Trimming removed 4 bases from V and 2 bases from J, with 12 bases in between. The CDR3 loop spans 14 amino acids. CDR1 and CDR2 from the germline V gene are GTSNPN and SVGIG (reference sequence). The CDR3 loop is CAWNPRGTYNEQFF. As DNA, the CDR3 is TGTGCCTGGAACCCGAGGGGGACCTACAATGAGCAGTTCTTC.

The sample holds many counts of this clonotype. The chain recombines TRBV9 with TRBJ2-3; a weak D match, TRBD2 (5 bases). Looked up from germline, CDR1 is SGDLS and CDR2 is YYNGEE. The CDR3 runs 18 residues. Trimming cost V 3 bases and J 1 base, with 21 bases left between them. The CDR3: CASSAIGGLGRGTDTQYF. CDR3 nucleotides: TGTGCCAGCAGCGCCATAGGTGGGTTAGGGCGGGGCACAGATACGCAGTATTTT.

This clonotype has at least ten counts. V gene TRBV6-2 or TRBV6-3 combines with J gene TRBJ2-6; D possibly corresponds to TRBD1 (6 bases). Trimming cost V 3 bases and J 0 bases, with 12 bases left between them. The CDR3 extends over 17 amino acids. Germline CDR1 reads MNHEY; CDR2 reads SVGEGT. The CDR3 DNA reads TGTGCCAGCAGTTATGGGGGCAGCTTCTCTGGGGCCAACGTCCTGACTTTC. Its protein is CASSYGGSFSGANVLTF.

In its sample, this clonotype was seen a few times. The chain uses TRBV7-2 and TRBJ2-2; maybe TRBD1 (6 bases). Trimming cost V 6 bases and J 2 bases, with 13 bases left between them. The germline V gene encodes CDR1 SGHTA and CDR2 FQGNSA. The CDR3 extends over 15 amino acids. CDR3 sequence (DNA): TGTGCCAGCAGACCGGGGACAATCAACACCGGGGAGCTGTTTTTT. It is translated as CASRPGTINTGELFF.

V gene TRBV4-3 combines with J gene TRBJ2-2, with D tentatively TRBD1 (5 bases). Germline loops: CDR1 LGHNA, CDR2 YSLEER. The CDR3 sequence is 15 residues long. Trimming removed 1 base at V and 6 bases at J, with 12 bases between. CDR3 sequence: CASSQVGRVAGELFF. CDR3 coding DNA: TGCGCCAGCAGCCAAGTCGGCAGGGTGGCCGGGGAGCTGTTTTTT.

This clonotype was counted many times. The chain has TRBV14 and TRBJ2-1, with D perhaps matching TRBD1 (6 bases). Trimming stripped 5 bases from V and 8 bases from J, with 13 bases between. This CDR3 spans 13 amino acids. CDR1 and CDR2 from the germline V gene are SGHDN and FVKESK. DNA for the CDR3: TGTGCCAGCAGCTTACAGGGTGTCGATGAGCAGTTCTTC. As protein: CASSLQGVDEQFF.

This clonotype was picked up many times. J is TRBJ1-4 and V is TRBV28; 8 bases are a match to TRBD1. The CDR3 extends over 16 amino acids. Germline CDR1 reads MDHEN; CDR2 reads SYDVKM. The V gene end was trimmed by 4 bases and the J gene end by 8 bases; junction bases not matched to a gene: 12. CDR3 DNA: TGTGCCAGCAGTTCGAGAGACAGGGGATGGAGCGAAAAACTGTTTTTT. Translating it yields CASSSRDRGWSEKLFF.

This clonotype was seen only a few times. The chain's CDR3 is CASARAYSTDTQYF. The DNA of the CDR3 is TGTGCTAGTGCAAGGGCCTATAGCACAGATACGCAGTATTTT. The genes are TRBV12-5 and TRBJ2-3; no reliable D call. This CDR3 comprises 14 residues. CDR1 and CDR2 from the germline V gene are LGHNT and FRNRAP. Trimming left V 7 bases short and J 0 bases short, with 11 bases between.

In its sample, this clonotype was seen many times. The chain combines TRBV28 with TRBJ2-1, with D uncertain. With 2 bases removed from V and 5 bases from J, the gap between germline ends came to 19 bases. The CDR3 loop spans 17 amino acids. The germline V gene has CDR1 MDHEN and CDR2 SYDVKM. Here the CDR3 reads CASSLGPPQRPHNEQFF. The CDR3 region has the DNA TGTGCCAGCAGTTTAGGACCACCACAGAGACCTCACAATGAGCAGTTCTTC.

This clonotype was counted only a few times. This rearrangement joins TRBV2 to TRBJ1-2, with 7 bases fitting TRBD1. This CDR3 comprises 12 residues. Germline values: CDR1 SNHLY, CDR2 FYNNEI. V gave up 10 bases and J gave up 6 bases; unmatched junction bases: 8. DNA of the CDR3: TGTGCCACTCCGACAGGGAACGATGGCTACACCTTC. Protein: CATPTGNDGYTF.

The genes are TRBV20-1 and TRBJ1-4; tentative D call: TRBD1 (5 bases). The germline V and J ends were trimmed by 6 bases and 4 bases, with 18 bases remaining between them. CDR3 size: 15 residues. Germline V gene data show CDR1 as DFQATT and CDR2 as SNEGSKA (reference sequence). CDR3 bases: TGCAGTGCGCAAAGCGGGGGAGCAAATAATGAAAAACTGTTTTTT. This encodes CSAQSGGANNEKLFF.

This clonotype has at least ten counts. The rearrangement joins TRBV29-1 to TRBJ1-6; 8 nucleotides match TRBD1. The CDR3 has 13 residues. V lost 4 bases and J lost 8; bases outside the gene matches: 4. Germline CDR1 and CDR2: SQVTM and ANQGSEA. The CDR3 protein is CSVGQGRDSPLHF. The CDR3 coding sequence is TGCAGCGTTGGACAGGGGCGGGATTCACCCCTCCACTTT. The complete variable domain, with remaining parts taken from reference TRBV29-1 and TRBJ1-6, reads SAVISQKPSRDICQRGTSLTIQCQVDSQVTMMFWYRQQPGQSLTLIATANQGSEATYESGFVIDKFPISRPNLTFSTLTVSNMSPEDSSIYLCSVGQGRDSPLHFGNGTRLTVT.

This clonotype was seen many times. The chain combines TRBV12-3 or TRBV12-4 with TRBJ1-6; D possibly corresponds to TRBD1 (5 bases). The CDR3 runs 15 residues. V was trimmed by 5 bases and J by 4 bases, leaving 12 bases between them. The CDR3 DNA is TGTGCCAGCAGTGAAACAGGTGTTTATAATTCACCCCTCCACTTT. It yields the protein CASSETGVYNSPLHF.

The V and J genes are TRBV20-1 and TRBJ2-2; D possibly corresponds to TRBD2 (6 bases). This CDR3 has 15 amino acids. Germline V gene lookup returns CDR1 DFQATT and CDR2 SNEGSKA (reference sequence). Deletions cut 6 bases from V and 4 bases from J, with 18 bases between. CDR3 residues: CSARRRGWSTGELFF. CDR3 nucleotide sequence: TGCAGTGCCAGAAGGAGGGGTTGGAGCACCGGGGAGCTGTTTTTT.

There are a few counts of this clonotype. V and J are TRBV10-3 and TRBJ2-2; 12 nucleotides match TRBD1. Germline CDR1 is ENHRY and CDR2 is SYGVKD. CDR3 length: 22 residues. V shed 5 bases and J 4 bases; nucleotides not matched to a gene: 23. Written as DNA, the CDR3 is TGTGCCATCAGTACAGGGACAGGGGGCGATTATAGAGCCTTACGGGGCACCGGGGAGCTGTTTTTT. It yields the protein CAISTGTGGDYRALRGTGELFF.

This clonotype was recorded at least ten times. The chain links TRBV9 to TRBJ1-1; no clear D gene. Trimming pared 0 bases from V and 4 bases from J, leaving 10 bases between. This CDR3 comprises 14 residues. Germline V gives CDR1 SGDLS, CDR2 YYNGEE. The CDR3 is CASSVGVFSTEAFF. DNA of the CDR3: TGTGCCAGCAGCGTAGGCGTCTTCTCCACTGAAGCTTTCTTT.

The chain recombines TRBV29-1 with TRBJ1-1; no clear D. The CDR3 has 13 residues. With 5 bases removed from V and 2 bases from J, the gap between germline ends came to 12 bases. Germline V gene lookup returns CDR1 SQVTM and CDR2 ANQGSEA. CDR3 sequence: CSVFGPPNTEAFF. The CDR3 nucleotides are TGCAGCGTTTTCGGGCCCCCCAACACTGAAGCTTTCTTT.

Many counts were recorded for this clonotype. The gene calls are TRBV10-3 and TRBJ2-1, with TRBD2 identical over 9 bases. This CDR3 has 16 residues. Trimming cost V 6 bases and J 9 bases; bases outside gene matches: 15. Germline V gives CDR1 ENHRY, CDR2 SYGVKD. The CDR3 is CAISADFSGSRFEQFF. As DNA, the CDR3 is TGTGCCATCAGCGCAGACTTTAGCGGGAGCAGGTTTGAGCAGTTCTTC.

This clonotype has a handful of counts. The V and J genes are TRBV28 and TRBJ2-7, with 7 bases aligning to TRBD1. Germline V gene lookup returns CDR1 MDHEN and CDR2 SYDVKM. The ends lost 4 bases at V and 6 bases at J; junction bases unmatched: 15. The CDR3 sequence is 16 residues long. CDR3 sequence reads: CASSSHSLDRQVEQYV. CDR3 coding DNA: TGTGCCAGCAGTTCTCACTCCCTGGACAGGCAAGTCGAGCAGTACGTC.

This clonotype appeared many times. This sequence joins TRBV20-1 and TRBJ2-7; tentative D call: TRBD1 (5 bases). Looked up from germline, CDR1 is DFQATT and CDR2 is SNEGSKA (reference sequence). Trimming removed 3 bases at V and 3 bases at J, with 9 bases between. The CDR3 extends over 12 amino acids. Here the CDR3 reads CSASHTGYEQYF. In DNA, the CDR3 is TGCAGTGCTAGTCATACAGGCTACGAGCAGTACTTC.

The CDR3: CASSSNPRAGYGYTF. CDR3 nucleotide sequence: TGTGCCAGCAGTTCCAATCCGCGGGCCGGCTATGGCTACACCTTC. The chain links TRBV27 to TRBJ1-2; D remains ambiguous. Trimming pared 4 bases from V and 4 bases from J, leaving 16 bases between. Per germline, CDR1 MNHEY and CDR2 SMNVEV (reference sequence). The CDR3 covers 15 residues.

Concerning this clonotype itself: A clone one base away is much larger, so this may be a read error. CDR3 bases: TGCGCCAGCGGCTTGGCCCCAGGAAACACCATATATTTT. Amino acids: CASGLAPGNTIYF. This sequence joins TRBV5-1 and TRBJ1-3; D not resolved. The CDR3 has 13 residues. Germline CDR1 reads SGHRS; CDR2 reads YFSETQ.

This clonotype was seen many times. The rearrangement joins TRBV7-2 to TRBJ2-3; D is uncertain. Germline V gene lookup returns CDR1 SGHTA and CDR2 FQGNSA. With 0 bases removed from V and 4 bases from J, the gap between germline ends came to 8 bases. This CDR3 spans 14 amino acids. CDR3 loop: CASSLAFVPDTQYF. For the CDR3, the DNA is TGTGCCAGCAGCTTAGCGTTTGTACCAGATACGCAGTATTTT. The whole variable domain, filled in from reference TRBV7-2 and TRBJ2-3, reads GAGVSQSPSNKVTEKGKDVELRCDPISGHTALYWYRQSLGQGLEFLIYFQGNSAPDKSGLPSDRFSAERTGGSVSTLTIQRTQQEDSAVYLCASSLAFVPDTQYFGPGTRLTVL.

DNA of the CDR3: TGTGCCAGCAGTGAATGGGACAACTCCTACGAGCAGTACTTC. Amino acids: CASSEWDNSYEQYF. The V gene is TRBV2, the J gene TRBJ2-7; perhaps TRBD1 as D (6 bases). CDR3 length equals 14 residues. V was pared by 2 bases and J by 0 bases, with 8 bases between. Germline V gene lookup returns CDR1 SNHLY and CDR2 FYNNEI.

This clonotype was detected a few times. The V gene is TRBV3-1, the J gene TRBJ1-2; 9 bases fit TRBD1. Germline trimming cut 3 bases from V and 8 bases from J; bases unmatched to any gene: 7. This CDR3 is 14 amino acids long. Germline V gene data show CDR1 as LGHDT and CDR2 as YNNKEL (reference sequence). The DNA for the CDR3 is TGTGCCAGCAGCCACATACAGGGGGCTTGGGGCTACACCTTC. Its protein product is CASSHIQGAWGYTF. The variable domain in full, with the rest retrieved from reference TRBV3-1 and TRBJ1-2, is DTAVSQTPKYLVTQMGNDKSIKCEQNLGHDTMYWYKQDSKKFLKIMFSYNNKELIINETVPNRFSPKSPDKAHLNLHINSLELGDSAVYFCASSHIQGAWGYTFGSGTRLTVV.

This clonotype has at least ten counts. This rearrangement joins TRBV11-2 to TRBJ2-5; D gene unclear. V was clipped by 1 base and J by 0 bases, with 9 bases between them. CDR1 is SGHAT, CDR2 FQNNGV, per germline. This CDR3 region has 15 residues. CDR3 sequence (DNA): TGTGCCAGCAGCTTAGCTCCGATGTACCAAGAGACCCAGTACTTC. This encodes CASSLAPMYQETQYF.

This clonotype was seen ten or more times. One end of the junction does not line up with germline, which may come from a read error. The chain employs TRBV6-1 and TRBJ1-4; D call uncertain. Germline CDR1 and CDR2: MNHNS and SASEGT. CDR3 length: 12 amino acids. CDR3 residues: CASSQKVRGRVF. CDR3 DNA sequence: TGTGCCAGCAGTCAAAAAGTAAGAGGGAGAGTTTTT.

In this sample, this clonotype turned up many times. V usage is TRBV5-1 and J usage is TRBJ1-2; the match to TRBD1 covers 7 bases. V lost 4 bases and J lost 5; bases outside the gene matches: 8. Germline CDR1 and CDR2: SGHRS and YFSETQ. The CDR3 has 14 residues. In DNA form, the CDR3 reads TGCGCCAGCAGCCCAGGGACAGTCCCATATGGCTACACCTTC. Translating gives CASSPGTVPYGYTF.